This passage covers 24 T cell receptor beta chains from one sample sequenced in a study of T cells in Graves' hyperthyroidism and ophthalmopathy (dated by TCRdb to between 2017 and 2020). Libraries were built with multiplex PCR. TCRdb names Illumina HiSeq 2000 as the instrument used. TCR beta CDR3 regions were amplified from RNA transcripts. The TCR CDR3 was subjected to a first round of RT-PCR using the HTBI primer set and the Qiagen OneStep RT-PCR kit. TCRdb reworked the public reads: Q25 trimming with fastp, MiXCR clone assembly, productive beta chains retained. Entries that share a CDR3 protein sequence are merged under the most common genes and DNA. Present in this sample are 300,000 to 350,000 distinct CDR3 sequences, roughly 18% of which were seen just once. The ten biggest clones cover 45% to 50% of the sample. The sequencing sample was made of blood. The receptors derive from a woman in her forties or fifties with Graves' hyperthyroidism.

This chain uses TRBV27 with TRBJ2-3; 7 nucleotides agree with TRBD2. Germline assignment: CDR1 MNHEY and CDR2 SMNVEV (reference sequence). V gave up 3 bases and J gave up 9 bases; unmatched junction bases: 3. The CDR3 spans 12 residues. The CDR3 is CASSLGGLTQYF. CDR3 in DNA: TGTGCCAGCAGTTTGGGGGGGTTGACGCAGTATTTT.

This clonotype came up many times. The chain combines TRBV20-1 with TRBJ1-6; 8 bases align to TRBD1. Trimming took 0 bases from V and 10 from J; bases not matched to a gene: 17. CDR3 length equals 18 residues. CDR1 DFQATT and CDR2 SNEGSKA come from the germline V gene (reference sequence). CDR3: CSARDPRAQGGRGSPLHF. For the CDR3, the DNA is TGCAGTGCTAGAGACCCTCGGGCACAGGGGGGAAGAGGGTCACCCCTCCACTTT.

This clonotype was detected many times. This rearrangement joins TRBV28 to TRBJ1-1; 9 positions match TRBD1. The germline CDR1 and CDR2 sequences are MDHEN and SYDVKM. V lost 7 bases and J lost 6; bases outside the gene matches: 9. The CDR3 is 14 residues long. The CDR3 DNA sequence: TGTGCCAGCACTCTAGGGACAGGGTGGTCTGAAGCTTTCTTT. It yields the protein CASTLGTGWSEAFF.

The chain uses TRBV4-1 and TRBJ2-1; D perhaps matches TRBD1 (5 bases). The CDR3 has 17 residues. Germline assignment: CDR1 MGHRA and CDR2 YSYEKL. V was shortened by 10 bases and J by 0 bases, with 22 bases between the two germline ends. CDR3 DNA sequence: TGCGCCACCGGCCCTCGTGACAGCGAGAGCTCCTACAATGAGCAGTTCTTC. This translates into CATGPRDSESSYNEQFF.

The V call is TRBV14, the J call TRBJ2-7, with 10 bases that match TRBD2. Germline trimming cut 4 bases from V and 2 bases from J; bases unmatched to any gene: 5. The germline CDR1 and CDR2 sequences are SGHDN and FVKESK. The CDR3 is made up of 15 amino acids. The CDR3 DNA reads TGTGCCAGCAGCCGGACTAGCGGATTAACCTACGAGCAGTACTTC. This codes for CASSRTSGLTYEQYF.

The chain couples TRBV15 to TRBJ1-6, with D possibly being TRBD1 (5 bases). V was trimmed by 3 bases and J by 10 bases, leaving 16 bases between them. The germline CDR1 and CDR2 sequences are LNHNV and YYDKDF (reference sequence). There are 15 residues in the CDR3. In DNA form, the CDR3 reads TGTGCCACCAGCAGCCCCGTGGGGGGTTTGTCACCCCTCCACTTT. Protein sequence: CATSSPVGGLSPLHF.

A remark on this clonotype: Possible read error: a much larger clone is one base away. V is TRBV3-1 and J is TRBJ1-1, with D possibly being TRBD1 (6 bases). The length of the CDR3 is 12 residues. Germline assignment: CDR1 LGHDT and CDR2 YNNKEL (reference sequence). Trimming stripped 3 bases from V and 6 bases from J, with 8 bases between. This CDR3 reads CASSQGGPEAFF. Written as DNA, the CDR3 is TGTGCCAGCAGCCAGGGGGGCCCTGAAGCTTTCTTT.

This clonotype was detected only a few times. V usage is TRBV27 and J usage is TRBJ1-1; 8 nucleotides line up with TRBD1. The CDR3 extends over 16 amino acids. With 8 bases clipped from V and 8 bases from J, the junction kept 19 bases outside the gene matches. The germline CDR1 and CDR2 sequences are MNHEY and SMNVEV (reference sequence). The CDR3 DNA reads TGTGCCAGCGGGGGACAGGAATCGACAGGGCTTGGGGAAGCTTTCTTT. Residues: CASGGQESTGLGEAFF.

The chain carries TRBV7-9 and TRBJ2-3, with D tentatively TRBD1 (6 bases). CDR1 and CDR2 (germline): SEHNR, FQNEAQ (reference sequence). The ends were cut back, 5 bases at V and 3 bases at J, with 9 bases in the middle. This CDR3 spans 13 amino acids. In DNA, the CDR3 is TGTGCCAGCAGCGGACAGATAACAGATACGCAGTATTTT. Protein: CASSGQITDTQYF.

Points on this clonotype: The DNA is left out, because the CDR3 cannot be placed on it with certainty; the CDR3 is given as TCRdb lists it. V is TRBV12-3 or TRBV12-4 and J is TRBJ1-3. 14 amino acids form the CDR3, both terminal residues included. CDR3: CASILAISGNTIYF.

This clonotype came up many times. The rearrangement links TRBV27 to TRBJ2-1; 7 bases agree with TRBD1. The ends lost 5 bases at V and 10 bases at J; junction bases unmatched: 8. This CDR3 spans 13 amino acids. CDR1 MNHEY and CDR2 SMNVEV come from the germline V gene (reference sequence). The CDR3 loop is CASSATGAREQFF. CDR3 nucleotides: TGTGCCAGCAGTGCTACAGGGGCGAGGGAGCAGTTCTTC.

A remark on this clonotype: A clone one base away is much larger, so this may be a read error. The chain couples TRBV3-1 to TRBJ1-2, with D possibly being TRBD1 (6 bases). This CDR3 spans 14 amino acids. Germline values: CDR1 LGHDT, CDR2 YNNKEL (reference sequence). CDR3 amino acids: CASIQYQGPYGYTF. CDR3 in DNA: TGTGCCAGCATCCAATATCAGGGGCCCTATGGCTACACCTTC.

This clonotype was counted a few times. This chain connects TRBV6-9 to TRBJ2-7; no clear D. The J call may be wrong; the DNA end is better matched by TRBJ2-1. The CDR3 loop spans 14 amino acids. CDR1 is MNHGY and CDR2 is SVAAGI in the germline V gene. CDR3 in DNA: TGTGCCAGCAGTTACGACACCAACTCCTACGAGCAGTTCTTC. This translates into CASSYDTNSYEQFF.

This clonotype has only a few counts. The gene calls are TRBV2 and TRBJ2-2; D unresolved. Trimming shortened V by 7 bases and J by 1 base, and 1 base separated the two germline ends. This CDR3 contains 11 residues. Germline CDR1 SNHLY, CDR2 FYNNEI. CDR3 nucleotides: TGTGCCAGCATGAACACCGGGGAGCTGTTTTTT. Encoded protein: CASMNTGELFF.

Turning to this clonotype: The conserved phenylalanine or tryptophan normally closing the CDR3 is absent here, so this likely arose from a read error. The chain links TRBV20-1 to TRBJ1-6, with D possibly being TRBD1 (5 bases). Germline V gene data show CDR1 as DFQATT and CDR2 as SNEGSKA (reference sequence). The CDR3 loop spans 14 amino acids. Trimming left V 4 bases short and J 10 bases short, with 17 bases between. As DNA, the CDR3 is TGCAGTGCTACCTACGTGGGGGGTCGCTCACCCCTCCACGTT. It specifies CSATYVGGRSPLHV.

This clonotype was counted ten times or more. The CDR3 coding sequence is TGCAGTGCTTCCTTCCCAAATCGCGGGAATGAGCAGTTCTTC. As protein: CSASFPNRGNEQFF. The rearrangement uses TRBV20-1 and TRBJ2-1, with D maybe TRBD2 (5 bases). The CDR3 is 14 residues long. CDR1 DFQATT and CDR2 SNEGSKA come from the germline V gene (reference sequence). Trimming took 5 bases from V and 7 from J, leaving 18 bases between them.

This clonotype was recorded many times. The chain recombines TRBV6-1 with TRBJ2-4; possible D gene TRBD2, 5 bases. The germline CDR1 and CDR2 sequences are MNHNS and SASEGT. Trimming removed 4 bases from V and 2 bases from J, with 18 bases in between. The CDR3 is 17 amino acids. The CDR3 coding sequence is TGTGCCAGCAGTGCCTCCTCCCCGTGGAGGACCAAAAACATTCAGTACTTC. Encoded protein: CASSASSPWRTKNIQYF.

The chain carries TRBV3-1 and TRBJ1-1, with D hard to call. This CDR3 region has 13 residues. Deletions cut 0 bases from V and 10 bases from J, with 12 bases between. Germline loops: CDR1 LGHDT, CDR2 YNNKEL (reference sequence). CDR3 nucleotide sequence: TGTGCCAGCAGCCAAGATCAAGGGCCCGTAGCTTTCTTT. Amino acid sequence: CASSQDQGPVAFF.

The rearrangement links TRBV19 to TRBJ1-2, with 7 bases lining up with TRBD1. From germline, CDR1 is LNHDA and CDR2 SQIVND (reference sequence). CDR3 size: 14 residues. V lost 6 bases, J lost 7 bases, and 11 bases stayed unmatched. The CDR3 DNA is TGTGCCAGTAGCGGAAACACAGGGGACGGTGGCTACACCTTC. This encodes CASSGNTGDGGYTF.

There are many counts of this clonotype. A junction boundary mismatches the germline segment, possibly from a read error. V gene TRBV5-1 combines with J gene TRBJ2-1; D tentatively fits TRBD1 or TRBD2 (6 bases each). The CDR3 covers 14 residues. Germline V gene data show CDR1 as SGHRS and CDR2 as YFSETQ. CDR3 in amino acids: CASSSGGGYNEQFF. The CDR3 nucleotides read TGTGCCAGCAGCTCCGGAGGGGGTTACAATGAGCAGTTCTTC.

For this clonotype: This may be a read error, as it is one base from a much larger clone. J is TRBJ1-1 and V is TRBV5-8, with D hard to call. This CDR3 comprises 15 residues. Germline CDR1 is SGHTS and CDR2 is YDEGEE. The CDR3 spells CVSSSSTRGNTEAFF. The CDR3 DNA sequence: TGTGTCAGCAGCTCTTCGACGCGGGGGAACACTGAAGCTTTCTTT.

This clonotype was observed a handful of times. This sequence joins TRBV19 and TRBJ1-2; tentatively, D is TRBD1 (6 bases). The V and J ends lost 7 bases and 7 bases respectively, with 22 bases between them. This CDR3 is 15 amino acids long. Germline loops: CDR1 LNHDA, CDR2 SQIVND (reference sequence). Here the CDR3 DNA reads TGTGCCAGTACAGTTTCGACAGCCCTAGGGGGTGGCTACACCTTC. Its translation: CASTVSTALGGGYTF.

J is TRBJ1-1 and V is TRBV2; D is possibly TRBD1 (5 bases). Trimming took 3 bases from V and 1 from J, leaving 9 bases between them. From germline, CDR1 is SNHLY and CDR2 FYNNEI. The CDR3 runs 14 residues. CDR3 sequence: CASSESGQNTEAFF. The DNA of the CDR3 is TGTGCCAGCAGTGAGTCTGGACAGAACACTGAAGCTTTCTTT.

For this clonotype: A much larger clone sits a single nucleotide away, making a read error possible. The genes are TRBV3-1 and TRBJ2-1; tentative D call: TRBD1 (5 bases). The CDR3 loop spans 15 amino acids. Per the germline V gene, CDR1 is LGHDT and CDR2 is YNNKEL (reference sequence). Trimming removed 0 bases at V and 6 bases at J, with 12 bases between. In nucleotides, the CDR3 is TGTGCCAGCAGCCAAGATCAGGCAGGGATCAATGAGCAGTTCTTC. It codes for CASSQDQAGINEQFF.